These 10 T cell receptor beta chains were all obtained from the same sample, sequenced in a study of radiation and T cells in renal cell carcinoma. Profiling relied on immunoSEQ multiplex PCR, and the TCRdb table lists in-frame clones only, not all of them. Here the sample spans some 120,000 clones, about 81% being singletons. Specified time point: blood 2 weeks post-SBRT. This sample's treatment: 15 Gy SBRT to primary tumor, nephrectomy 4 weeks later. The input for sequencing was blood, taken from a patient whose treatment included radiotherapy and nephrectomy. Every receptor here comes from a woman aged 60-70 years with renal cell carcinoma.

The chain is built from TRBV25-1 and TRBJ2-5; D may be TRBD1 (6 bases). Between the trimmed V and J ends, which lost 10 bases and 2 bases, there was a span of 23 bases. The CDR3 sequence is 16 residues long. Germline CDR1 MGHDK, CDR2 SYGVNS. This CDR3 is CATKRRGGESQETQYF. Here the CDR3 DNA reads TGTGCCACCAAGCGTAGAGGGGGAGAGAGTCAAGAGACCCAGTACTTC.

The CDR3 is CAAAGGLSNQPQHF. The CDR3 DNA is TGTGCCGCGGCCGGGGGGCTTAGCAATCAGCCCCAGCATTTT. This chain uses TRBV15 with TRBJ1-5, with a weak D call TRBD1 (6 bases). CDR3 size: 14 residues. Trimming removed 11 bases at V and 0 bases at J, with 14 bases between. Germline V lookup: CDR1 LNHNV, CDR2 YYDKDF (reference sequence).

This CDR3 is CASSALGGAAGSPLHF. CDR3 sequence (DNA): TGTGCCAGCAGTGCCCTAGGGGGGGCTGCGGGTTCACCCCTCCACTTT. The V call is TRBV27, the J call TRBJ1-6, with D perhaps TRBD1 (6 bases). CDR1 and CDR2 (germline): MNHEY, SMNVEV (reference sequence). This CDR3 contains 16 residues. V was shortened by 5 bases and J by 9 bases, with 20 bases between the two germline ends.

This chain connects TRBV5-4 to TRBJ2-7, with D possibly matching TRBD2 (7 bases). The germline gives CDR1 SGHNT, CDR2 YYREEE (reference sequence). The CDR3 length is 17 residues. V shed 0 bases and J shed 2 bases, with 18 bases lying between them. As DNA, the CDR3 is TGTGCCAGCAGCTTGGACGGGGGGCAGGGCATTACCTACGAGCAGTACTTC. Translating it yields CASSLDGGQGITYEQYF.

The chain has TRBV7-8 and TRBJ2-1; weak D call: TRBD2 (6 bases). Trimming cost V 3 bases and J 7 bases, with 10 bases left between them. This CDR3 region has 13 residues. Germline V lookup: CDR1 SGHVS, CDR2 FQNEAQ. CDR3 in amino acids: CASSLYGGNEQFF. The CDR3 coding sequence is TGTGCCAGCAGCTTGTACGGGGGAAATGAGCAGTTCTTC.

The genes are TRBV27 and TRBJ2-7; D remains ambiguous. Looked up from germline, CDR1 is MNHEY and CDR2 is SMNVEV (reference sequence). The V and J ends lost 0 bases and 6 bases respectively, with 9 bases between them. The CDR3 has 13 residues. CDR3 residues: CASSLSLFGEQYF. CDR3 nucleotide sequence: TGTGCCAGCAGTTTATCCCTTTTCGGCGAGCAGTACTTC.

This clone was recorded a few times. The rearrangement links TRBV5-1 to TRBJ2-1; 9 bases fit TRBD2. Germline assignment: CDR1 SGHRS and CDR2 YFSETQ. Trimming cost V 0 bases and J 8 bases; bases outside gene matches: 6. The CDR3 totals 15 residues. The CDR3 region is CASSLAGTSIHEQFF. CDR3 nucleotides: TGCGCCAGCAGCTTGGCCGGGACTAGCATTCATGAGCAGTTCTTC. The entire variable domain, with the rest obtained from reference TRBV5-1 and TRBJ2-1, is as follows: KAGVTQTPRYLIKTRGQQVTLSCSPISGHRSVSWYQQTPGQGLQFLFEYFSETQRNKGNFPGRFSGRQFSNSRSEMNVSTLELGDSALYLCASSLAGTSIHEQFFGPGTRLTVL.

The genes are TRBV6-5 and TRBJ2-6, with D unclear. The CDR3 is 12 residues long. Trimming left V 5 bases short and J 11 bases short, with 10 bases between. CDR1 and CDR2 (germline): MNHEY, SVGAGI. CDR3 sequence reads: CASSQVPDVLTF. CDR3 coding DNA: TGTGCCAGCAGTCAAGTCCCCGACGTCCTGACTTTC.

The CDR3 is CASRKTGITYNEQFF. The CDR3 nucleotides read TGTGCCAGCAGGAAGACAGGGATTACCTACAATGAGCAGTTCTTC. The rearrangement joins TRBV6-5 to TRBJ2-1; 7 bases align to TRBD1. V shed 6 bases, J shed 2 bases, and the junction held 7 bases outside the gene matches. Germline V gene lookup returns CDR1 MNHEY and CDR2 SVGAGI. CDR3 length: 15 amino acids.

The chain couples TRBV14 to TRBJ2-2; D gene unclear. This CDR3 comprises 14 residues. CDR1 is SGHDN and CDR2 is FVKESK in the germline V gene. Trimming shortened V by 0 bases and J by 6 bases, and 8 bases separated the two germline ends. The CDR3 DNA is TGTGCCAGCAGCCAAGACCCCCGGCCCGGGGAGCTGTTTTTT. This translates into CASSQDPRPGELFF. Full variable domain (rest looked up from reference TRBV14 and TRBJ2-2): EAGVTQFPSHSVIEKGQTVTLRCDPISGHDNLYWYRRVMGKEIKFLLHFVKESKQDESGMPNNRFLAERTGGTYSTLKVQPAELEDSGVYFCASSQDPRPGELFFGEGSRLTVL.